These 28 T cell receptor beta chains came from one sample sequenced in a study of T cell responses to AZD1222 COVID-19 vaccine. The protocol was immunoSEQ multiplex PCR, while the TCRdb copy is restricted to in-frame clones and leaves out a portion. Of around 100,000 clones in the sample, about 86% are singletons; the top ten hold around 3.2%. Sample: peripheral blood, taken on day 0 of AZD1222 vaccination. Source of these receptors: an adult in good health.

The gene calls are TRBV10-3 and TRBJ2-5; weak D call: TRBD1 (6 bases). Trimming took off 4 bases at V and 3 bases at J, with 9 bases between the two ends. The CDR3 extends over 13 amino acids. Germline V gene data show CDR1 as ENHRY and CDR2 as SYGVKD. DNA of the CDR3: TGTGCCATCAGTGTTAGACAGGAAGAGACCCAGTACTTC. Translation: CAISVRQEETQYF.

The rearrangement links TRBV4-1 to TRBJ2-5; TRBD2 aligns across 12 bases. V lost 1 base, J lost 4 bases, and 4 bases stayed unmatched. The CDR3 has 16 amino acids. CDR1 MGHRA and CDR2 YSYEKL come from the germline V gene. The CDR3 DNA sequence: TGCGCCAGCAGCCAAGGACTAGCGGGGGTTGGAGAGACCCAGTACTTC. This gives the protein CASSQGLAGVGETQYF.

V usage is TRBV4-3 and J usage is TRBJ2-7; no reliable D call. The CDR3 length is 14 residues. V lost 0 bases and J lost 3, with 9 bases in between. Per the germline V gene, CDR1 is LGHNA and CDR2 is YSLEER. The CDR3 loop is CASSQDPHSYEQYF. The CDR3 DNA follows: TGCGCCAGCAGCCAAGATCCTCACAGCTACGAGCAGTACTTC.

The chain couples TRBV29-1 to TRBJ2-7; D unclear. Trimming cost V 7 bases and J 3 bases, with 13 bases left between them. CDR1 SQVTM and CDR2 ANQGSEA come from the germline V gene. The CDR3 totals 12 residues. The CDR3 loop reads CSETGRNYEQYF. In nucleotides, the CDR3 is TGCAGCGAGACCGGACGGAACTACGAGCAGTACTTC.

This chain joins TRBV14 and TRBJ1-2, with 8 positions matching TRBD1. In germline, CDR1 is SGHDN, CDR2 FVKESK. Germline trimming cut 2 bases from V and 6 bases from J; bases unmatched to any gene: 8. This CDR3 contains 15 residues. The CDR3 coding sequence is TGTGCCAGCAGCCAACAGACAGGGGCTGGCGATGGCTACACCTTC. Translating it yields CASSQQTGAGDGYTF.

The chain is built from TRBV19 and TRBJ2-5; weak D call: TRBD1 (6 bases). CDR3 size: 14 residues. V dropped 3 bases and J dropped 1 base, with 9 bases sitting between them. The germline V gene encodes CDR1 LNHDA and CDR2 SQIVND (reference sequence). CDR3 sequence: CASSIKGVQETQYF. CDR3 in DNA: TGTGCCAGTAGTATTAAGGGGGTCCAAGAGACCCAGTACTTC.

The rearrangement joins TRBV30 to TRBJ1-6; D is unclear. This CDR3 is 14 amino acids long. Germline CDR1 GTSNPN, CDR2 SVGIG (reference sequence). Trimming pared 3 bases from V and 7 bases from J, leaving 13 bases between. The CDR3 nucleotides read TGTGCCTGGAGCGAAAACCGGCGGAATTCACCCCTCCACTTT. Translated: CAWSENRRNSPLHF.

The chain links TRBV7-2 to TRBJ2-1; a possible D gene is TRBD1 (5 bases). The V end lost 4 bases, the J end lost 12 bases, and 13 bases lay between the germline ends. This CDR3 is built from 12 residues. Germline V lookup: CDR1 SGHTA, CDR2 FQGNSA. In DNA form, the CDR3 reads TGTGCCAGCAGCTCCGACAGTTCTGGGCAGTTCTTC. Encoded protein: CASSSDSSGQFF.

A single count supports this clone. The chain recombines TRBV5-6 with TRBJ2-2; D is possibly TRBD1 (6 bases). This CDR3 has 16 amino acids. V was pared by 0 bases and J by 2 bases, with 11 bases between. The germline gives CDR1 SGHDT, CDR2 YYEEEE. CDR3 amino acids: CASSLVVGGNTGELFF. Here the CDR3 DNA reads TGTGCCAGCAGCTTGGTTGTAGGGGGTAACACCGGGGAGCTGTTTTTT.

This chain connects TRBV5-1 to TRBJ1-6, with D uncertain. V shed 3 bases and J shed 10 bases, with 11 bases lying between them. There are 13 residues in the CDR3. Germline V gene sequence: CDR1 SGHRS, CDR2 YFSETQ. The CDR3 sequence is CASSYIGGSPLHF. DNA of the CDR3: TGCGCCAGCAGCTATATAGGAGGCTCACCCCTCCACTTT.

In DNA form, the CDR3 reads TGTGCCAGCAGCATTAGACAGGGGAACCCTGGAAACACCATATATTTT. Translating gives CASSIRQGNPGNTIYF. The chain combines TRBV7-9 with TRBJ1-3; 8 bases agree with TRBD1. The CDR3 totals 16 residues. The trim removed 5 bases at V and 2 bases at J, leaving 8 bases unmatched. CDR1 is SEHNR and CDR2 is FQNEAQ in the germline V gene (reference sequence).

V is TRBV5-6 and J is TRBJ1-6; 8 bases are shared with TRBD1. Germline lookup yields CDR1 SGHDT and CDR2 YYEEEE. The V and J ends lost 3 bases and 4 bases, in that order; junction bases with no gene match: 6. This CDR3 is built from 16 residues. The CDR3 DNA follows: TGTGCCAGCAGCTCTCGGACAGGGAGATATAATTCACCCCTCCACTTT. Residues: CASSSRTGRYNSPLHF.

This sequence joins TRBV7-9 and TRBJ1-1; perhaps TRBD1 as D (5 bases). The CDR3 sequence is 14 residues long. V lost 6 bases to trimming and J lost 6 bases, with 17 bases between them. CDR1 is SEHNR, CDR2 FQNEAQ, per germline (reference sequence). In DNA, the CDR3 is TGTGCCAGCAGGGATGTGGGACGGGGCCCTGAAGCTTTCTTT. Translation: CASRDVGRGPEAFF.

J is TRBJ2-7 and V is TRBV5-1, with D tentatively TRBD1 (5 bases). Germline loops: CDR1 SGHRS, CDR2 YFSETQ. V was clipped by 0 bases and J by 2 bases, with 9 bases between them. The CDR3 totals 14 residues. The CDR3 region has the DNA TGCGCCAGCAGCTTGGCCTCAGGGACCTACGAGCAGTACTTC. This sequence encodes CASSLASGTYEQYF.

J is TRBJ2-7 and V is TRBV6-2 or TRBV6-3; D remains unclear. This CDR3 has 12 amino acids. The V end was cut by 4 bases, the J end by 4 bases, with 8 bases between. Germline V gives CDR1 MNHEY, CDR2 SVGEGT. The CDR3 spells CASSLAAYEQYF. DNA of the CDR3: TGTGCCAGCAGTTTGGCCGCGTACGAGCAGTACTTC.

J is TRBJ1-6 and V is TRBV12-3 or TRBV12-4, with D tentatively TRBD1 (6 bases). V shed 6 bases and J shed 5 bases, with 8 bases lying between them. This CDR3 has 13 residues. For the CDR3, the DNA is TGTGCCAGCAGCACAGGGAATAATTCACCCCTCCACTTT. Translation: CASSTGNNSPLHF.

J is TRBJ1-1 and V is TRBV12-3 or TRBV12-4; D is uncertain. V lost 5 bases and J 0 bases, leaving 7 bases between the germline ends. The CDR3 runs 13 residues. DNA for the CDR3: TGTGCCAGCAGTAGTGGGCTGAACACTGAAGCTTTCTTT. It translates to CASSSGLNTEAFF.

This rearrangement joins TRBV7-7 to TRBJ2-7, with D perhaps matching TRBD2 (5 bases). Germline V gives CDR1 SSHAT, CDR2 FNYEAQ (reference sequence). Trimming removed 5 bases at V and 0 bases at J, with 20 bases between. The CDR3 loop spans 17 amino acids. The CDR3 nucleotides read TGTGCCAGCAGCCGACGACGACTCGAGGGTCTCTCCTACGAGCAGTACTTC. Translation: CASSRRRLEGLSYEQYF.

The chain joins TRBV5-1 to TRBJ1-5, with TRBD1 matching 7 bases. This CDR3 region has 15 residues. The V gene's germline CDR1 is SGHRS and CDR2 YFSETQ. The V and J ends lost 4 bases and 4 bases, in that order; junction bases with no gene match: 8. Here the CDR3 reads CASSRDSPNNQPQHF. As DNA, the CDR3 is TGCGCCAGCAGCCGGGACAGCCCGAATAATCAGCCCCAGCATTTT. Based on the CDR3 plus reference TRBV5-1 and TRBJ1-5, the full variable domain is KAGVTQTPRYLIKTRGQQVTLSCSPISGHRSVSWYQQTPGQGLQFLFEYFSETQRNKGNFPGRFSGRQFSNSRSEMNVSTLELGDSALYLCASSRDSPNNQPQHFGDGTRLSIL.

The chain is built from TRBV9 and TRBJ2-1; TRBD2 agrees at 7 bases. The length of the CDR3 is 16 residues. J lost 0 bases, V lost 6 bases, and 9 bases had no gene match. CDR1 and CDR2 from the germline V gene are SGDLS and YYNGEE. For the CDR3, the DNA is TGTGCCAGCACTCCCCTGGGGGGGAGCTCCTACAATGAGCAGTTCTTC. It encodes CASTPLGGSSYNEQFF.

J is TRBJ1-6 and V is TRBV29-1, with a tentative D call TRBD1 (6 bases). V was trimmed by 3 bases and J by 3 bases, leaving 15 bases between them. Germline V gives CDR1 SQVTM, CDR2 ANQGSEA. The CDR3 runs to 16 residues. The CDR3 DNA is TGCAGCGTTGAGTGGGACAACCAAGACTATAATTCACCCCTCCACTTT. Its protein product is CSVEWDNQDYNSPLHF.

The V call is TRBV5-4, the J call TRBJ2-1; the D call may be TRBD1 or TRBD2 (5 bases each). Trimming cost V 2 bases and J 7 bases, with 7 bases left between them. This CDR3 region has 12 residues. Looked up from germline, CDR1 is SGHNT and CDR2 is YYREEE (reference sequence). The CDR3 reads CASSFGGNEQFF. CDR3 nucleotides: TGTGCCAGCAGCTTTGGGGGTAATGAGCAGTTCTTC.

The rearrangement links TRBV5-3 to TRBJ2-1; TRBD1 might be the D (6 bases). TRBV5-3 is flagged as an ORF with uncertain function. There are 17 residues in the CDR3. Trimming removed 0 bases at V and 0 bases at J, with 13 bases between. CDR3 residues: CARSLVGTHNSYNEQFF. For the CDR3, the DNA is TGTGCCAGAAGCTTGGTGGGGACACATAACTCCTACAATGAGCAGTTCTTC.

The rearrangement links TRBV4-1 to TRBJ1-6; D perhaps matches TRBD1 (6 bases). The CDR3 sequence is 17 residues long. Trimming shortened V by 1 base and J by 11 bases, and 21 bases separated the two germline ends. In germline, CDR1 is MGHRA, CDR2 YSYEKL. CDR3 region: CASSQGSRGAGRTPLHF. The CDR3 DNA reads as TGCGCCAGCAGCCAAGGGAGTCGGGGGGCAGGGAGGACACCCCTCCACTTT.

The rearrangement links TRBV7-8 to TRBJ1-5; a possible D gene is TRBD1 (6 bases). The CDR3 covers 15 residues. Between the trimmed V and J ends, which lost 1 base and 2 bases, there was a span of 9 bases. Germline-derived CDR1 and CDR2 are SGHVS and FQNEAQ. The CDR3 loop is CASSLGGGRNQPQHF. The CDR3 nucleotides read TGTGCCAGCAGCTTAGGTGGGGGGCGCAATCAGCCCCAGCATTTT.

The chain employs TRBV6-2 or TRBV6-3 and TRBJ1-5; the D is unclear. The CDR3 runs to 12 residues. V was cut by 1 base and J by 10 bases, with 8 bases left in between. Per the germline V gene, CDR1 is MNHEY and CDR2 is SVGEGT. The CDR3 sequence: CASSYLGSPQHF. Written as DNA, the CDR3 is TGTGCCAGCAGTTACTTGGGCAGTCCCCAGCATTTT.

V usage is TRBV2 and J usage is TRBJ1-6, with D tentatively TRBD1 (5 bases). The V end lost 5 bases, the J end lost 9 bases, and 8 bases lay between the germline ends. Germline-derived CDR1 and CDR2 are SNHLY and FYNNEI. The CDR3 contains 12 residues. CDR3 residues: CASSPGISPLHF. The CDR3 DNA follows: TGTGCCAGCAGTCCAGGGATTTCACCCCTCCACTTT. The full variable domain, rest sourced from reference TRBV2 and TRBJ1-6, is EPEVTQTPSHQVTQMGQEVILRCVPISNHLYFYWYRQILGQKVEFLVSFYNNEISEKSEIFDDQFSVERPDGSNFTLKIRSTKLEDSAMYFCASSPGISPLHFGNGTRLTVT.

This clone was counted only a few times. The V and J genes are TRBV12-3 or TRBV12-4 and TRBJ1-1; D uncertain. V lost 6 bases, J lost 1 base, and 6 bases lay in between. The CDR3 length is 12 residues. Written as DNA, the CDR3 is TGTGCCAGCAGCTTCGGGAACACTGAAGCTTTCTTT. It is translated as CASSFGNTEAFF.